This T cell receptor (beta chain) was profiled in a study of post-analysis software for immune sequencing data. Findings of the study overall: When patients were compared with controls, about five TRBV segments were more frequent, TRBV5-6, TRBV5-1 and TRBV20-1 among them.

For this clonotype: Its antigen is undetermined.

V lost 5 bases, J lost 3 bases, and 17 bases lay in between. Germline loops: CDR1 LNHDA, CDR2 SQIVND (reference sequence). The CDR3 contains 16 residues. The authors incorporated unique molecular identifiers into the TCR beta cDNA libraries. TCRdb itself ran the PCR reads through MiXCR, one entry per CDR3 protein. The sample holds 650,000 to 900,000 distinct CDR3 sequences, more than 45% seen once. J is TRBJ1-5 and V is TRBV19; D is unresolved. This sequence was found in a girl aged 10-17 years with multiple sclerosis. The source material was blood. The CDR3 loop is CASSFSPQLINQPQHF. The CDR3 DNA reads as TGTGCCAGTAGTTTCTCACCTCAGTTAATCAATCAGCCCCAGCATTTT.